Detailed here is one T cell receptor (beta chain). This sample is drawn from a study of T cell responses to AZD1222 COVID-19 vaccine. Germline CDR1 is SGDLS and CDR2 is YYNGEE. The CDR3 length is 12 residues. Trimming took 3 bases from V and 2 from J, leaving 5 bases between them. Repertoires were generated with immunoSEQ multiplex PCR, while TCRdb's copy carries only in-frame clones and drops some. The sample shows 75,000 to 90,000 clones, 89% of them seen only once. The sample in question was peripheral blood, obtained on day 0 of AZD1222 vaccination. The J gene is TRBJ1-2, the V gene TRBV9; D gene ambiguous. The receptor's source is an adult in good health. The CDR3 is CASSGFNYGYTF. Written as DNA, the CDR3 is TGTGCCAGCAGCGGGTTCAACTATGGCTACACCTTC.